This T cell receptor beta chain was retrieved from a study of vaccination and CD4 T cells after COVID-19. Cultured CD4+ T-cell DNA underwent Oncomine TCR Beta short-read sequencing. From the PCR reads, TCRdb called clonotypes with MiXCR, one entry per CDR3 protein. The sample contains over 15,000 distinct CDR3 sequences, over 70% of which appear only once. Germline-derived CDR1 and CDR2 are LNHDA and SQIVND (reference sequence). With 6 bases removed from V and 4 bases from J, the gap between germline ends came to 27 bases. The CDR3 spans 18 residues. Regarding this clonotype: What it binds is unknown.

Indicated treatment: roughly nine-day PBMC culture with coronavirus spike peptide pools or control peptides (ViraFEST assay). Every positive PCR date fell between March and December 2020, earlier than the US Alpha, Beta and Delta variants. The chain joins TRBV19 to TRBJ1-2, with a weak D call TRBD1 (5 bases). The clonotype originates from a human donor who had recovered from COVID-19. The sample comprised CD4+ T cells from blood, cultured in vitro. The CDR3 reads CASSSFIGPGPPGYGYTF. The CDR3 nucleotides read TGTGCCAGTAGCAGCTTTATTGGGCCGGGACCCCCGGGCTATGGCTACACCTTC.